This T cell receptor (beta chain) was sequenced during a study of post-analysis software for immune sequencing data. Unique molecular identifiers were present in the TCR beta cDNA libraries. TCRdb re-called the PCR reads with MiXCR, one entry per CDR3 protein. The sample has 600,000 to 750,000 distinct CDR3 sequences; approximately 60% are singletons. Note on this clonotype: Antigen: not known.

Study-level points and caveats: Those samples that were prepared in the same batch co-clustered strongly by F measure. Among four or five TRBV segments more frequent in patients than controls were TRBV5-6, TRBV5-1 and TRBV20-1.

The length of the CDR3 is 14 residues. V shed 1 base, J shed 7 bases, and the junction held 4 bases outside the gene matches. This chain links TRBV12-3 or TRBV12-4 with TRBJ2-1; TRBD2 matches at 7 bases. The receptor was isolated from a girl aged 2 to 10 with multiple sclerosis. The sequenced sample consisted of blood. CDR3 protein: CASSLVGGRNEQFF. CDR3 bases: TGTGCCAGCAGTTTAGTCGGGGGGAGGAATGAGCAGTTCTTC.